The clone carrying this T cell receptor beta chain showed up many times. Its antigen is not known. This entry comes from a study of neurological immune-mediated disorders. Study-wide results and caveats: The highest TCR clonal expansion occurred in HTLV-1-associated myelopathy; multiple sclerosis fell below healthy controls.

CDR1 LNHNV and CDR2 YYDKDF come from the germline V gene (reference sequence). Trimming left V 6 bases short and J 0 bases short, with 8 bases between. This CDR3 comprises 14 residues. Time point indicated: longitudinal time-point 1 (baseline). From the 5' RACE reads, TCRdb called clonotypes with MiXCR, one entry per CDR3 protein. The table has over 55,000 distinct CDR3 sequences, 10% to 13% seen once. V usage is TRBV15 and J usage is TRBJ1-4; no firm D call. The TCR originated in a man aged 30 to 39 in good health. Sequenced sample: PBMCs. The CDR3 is CATRQIATNEKLFF. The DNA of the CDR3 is TGTGCCACCAGGCAGATAGCAACTAATGAAAAACTGTTTTTT.